This T cell receptor (beta chain) was profiled in a study of T cells after posttransplantation cyclophosphamide. Remarks on this clone: Its antigen is as yet unknown.

The V gene end was trimmed by 3 bases and the J gene end by 2 bases; junction bases not matched to a gene: 2. Germline V gene data show CDR1 as LNHDA and CDR2 as SQIVND (reference sequence). The CDR3 is 15 amino acids. Assay used: immunoSEQ multiplex PCR; TCRdb lists only in-frame clones, some missing. In the table there are 25,000 to 30,000 clones, 86% of which are singletons. Study results and caveats: TRB overlap between skin or GI tissue T cells and blood was limited.

On the day of bone marrow donation, the related graft donor provided peripheral blood. This chain joins TRBV19 and TRBJ2-3; TRBD2 aligns across 10 bases. The TCR originated in a man in his forties or fifties. Sequencing was done on a sample of PBMCs. CDR3 DNA: TGTGCCAGTAGTATGGGACTAGCGAACACAGATACGCAGTATTTT. It codes for CASSMGLANTDTQYF. The full variable domain, with the rest looked up from reference TRBV19 and TRBJ2-3, is DGGITQSPKYLFRKEGQNVTLSCEQNLNHDAMYWYRQDPGQGLRLIYYSQIVNDFQKGDIAEGYSVSREKKESFPLTVTSAQKNPTAFYLCASSMGLANTDTQYFGPGTRLTVL.